This TCR beta chain originates from a study of T-cell reconstitution after alpha-beta-depleted transplantation in children. In this sample, this clonotype turned up many times. Germline V gene data show CDR1 as SGHRS and CDR2 as YFSETQ. Trimming left V 1 base short and J 4 bases short, with 9 bases between. The CDR3 is made up of 14 amino acids. This sample's TCRbeta library carried unique molecular identifier barcodes. MiXCR, run by TCRdb on the PCR reads, gives a single entry per CDR3 protein. The sample yields about 610,000 distinct CDR3 sequences, under 12% seen once. V is TRBV5-1 and J is TRBJ2-1; D is uncertain. The sequencing here drew on PBMCs from the stem cell graft donor, taken from the stem cell graft. The receptor was derived from a human donor who donated a stem cell graft to a child with acute myeloid leukemia. CDR3 DNA: TGCGCCAGCAGCTTGTTACAGAGATACAATGAGCAGTTCTTC. It yields the protein CASSLLQRYNEQFF.